A single sample gave rise to the 5 T cell receptor beta chains below, sequenced in a study of early T cells in non-severe SARS-CoV-2 infection. TCRdb fed the 5' RACE reads into MiXCR, producing one record per CDR3 protein. The sample shows some 57,000 distinct CDR3 sequences, around 8% of them seen only once. The sample taken for sequencing was whole blood. These TCRs come from an adult who was a healthcare worker with PCR-confirmed SARS-CoV-2 infection or an uninfected control (not recorded which).

The chain joins TRBV28 to TRBJ1-2; D call uncertain. Trimming removed 3 bases at V and 7 bases at J, with 9 bases between. The CDR3 totals 12 residues. Per the germline V gene, CDR1 is MDHEN and CDR2 is SYDVKM. In DNA form, the CDR3 reads TGTGCCAGCAGTTTGGCAGAGTTTGGCTACACCTTC. Protein product: CASSLAEFGYTF.

The chain carries TRBV29-1 and TRBJ2-2; unclear D gene. V was clipped by 7 bases and J by 0 bases, with 6 bases between them. Germline-derived CDR1 and CDR2 are SQVTM and ANQGSEA. CDR3 length equals 12 residues. The chain's CDR3 is CSGVANTGELFF. The CDR3 DNA sequence: TGCAGCGGGGTCGCGAACACCGGGGAGCTGTTTTTT.

This clonotype was counted between two and nine times. The V call is TRBV5-4, the J call TRBJ1-1; D is perhaps TRBD1 (5 bases). CDR3 length equals 13 residues. CDR1 SGHNT and CDR2 YYREEE come from the germline V gene (reference sequence). V was cut by 3 bases and J by 1 base, with 7 bases left in between. The CDR3 is CASSSRENTEAFF. The CDR3 coding sequence is TGTGCCAGCAGCTCCAGGGAGAACACTGAAGCTTTCTTT.

This clonotype was seen repeatedly, ten times or more. V and J are TRBV7-6 and TRBJ2-1; D might be TRBD1 (6 bases). V lost 1 base and J lost 0, with 7 bases in between. The germline CDR1 and CDR2 sequences are SGHVS and FNYEAQ. The CDR3 is 15 amino acids. This chain's CDR3 is CASSLEDSSYNEQFF. CDR3 DNA sequence: TGTGCCAGCAGCTTAGAGGACAGCTCCTACAATGAGCAGTTCTTC. Together with reference TRBV7-6 and TRBJ2-1, the CDR3 gives the full variable domain: GAGVSQSPRYKVTKRGQDVALRCDPISGHVSLYWYRQALGQGPEFLTYFNYEAQQDKSGLPNDRFSAERPEGSISTLTIQRTEQRDSAMYRCASSLEDSSYNEQFFGPGTRLTVL.

This sequence joins TRBV29-1 and TRBJ2-4, with a weak D call TRBD1 (6 bases). Germline lookup yields CDR1 SQVTM and CDR2 ANQGSEA. This CDR3 is 11 amino acids long. V was clipped by 7 bases and J by 6 bases, with 10 bases between them. The DNA for the CDR3 is TGCAGCGCTGGACAGCCAAACATTCAGTACTTC. Translating it yields CSAGQPNIQYF.